The sequence of this T cell receptor beta chain was determined in a study of blood T cell repertoires in COVID-19. Study as a whole: The United States, Italy and Spain supplied acute and convalescent COVID-19 samples.

Looked up from germline, CDR1 is MNHEY and CDR2 is SVGEGT. The junction had 5 bases not matched to a gene; V was cut back by 5 bases and J by 7 bases. This CDR3 contains 14 residues. Libraries were prepared by immunoSEQ multiplex PCR; TCRdb keeps only in-frame clonotypes and omits some of them. Of a few hundred thousand clones listed, around 87% were seen once; the top ten hold roughly 7.1%. The chain recombines TRBV6-2 or TRBV6-3 with TRBJ2-3, with TRBD2 matching over 11 bases. The sequenced sample consisted of peripheral blood. This clonotype was sampled from a woman aged 50 to 65 who had recovered from COVID-19. Here the CDR3 reads CASSHSGRAHTQYF. The CDR3 DNA reads TGTGCCAGCAGTCATAGCGGGAGGGCTCATACGCAGTATTTT.